The clone carrying this TCR beta chain has more than one count but fewer than ten. In the library, each TCR cDNA molecule bore its own unique molecular identifier. TCRdb redid the calling of the 5' RACE reads with MiXCR, one entry per CDR3 protein. The sample lists 50,000 to 60,000 distinct CDR3 sequences; roughly 7% were seen once. The time point was: blood at routine non-recurrence follow-up after resection. No cell sorting; template was whole RNA from tumor, lung tissue or PBMC. The data stem from a study of spatial heterogeneity in lung cancer. Study information: Patients with untreated early-stage non-small cell lung cancer, numbering some 72, were the donors. Available PBMC from follow-up, collected a median of around two years after resection, underwent sequencing. Detection of beta-chain sequences consistently exceeded that of alpha-chain sequences.

V was clipped by 6 bases and J by 7 bases, with 18 bases between them. This CDR3 region has 14 residues. In germline, CDR1 is SGHAT, CDR2 FQDESV (reference sequence). The source of this sequence is a female donor with early-stage non-small cell lung cancer. The material was PBMCs, obtained at follow-up. The chain has TRBV11-1 and TRBJ1-1; TRBD1 is a possible D gene (6 bases). The CDR3 DNA follows: TGTGCCAGCAGTTCACGACAGGAGGGTGATGAAGCTTTCTTT. As protein: CASSSRQEGDEAFF. The full variable domain, completed using reference TRBV11-1 and TRBJ1-1, is EAEVAQSPRYKITEKSQAVAFWCDPISGHATLYWYRQILGQGPELLVQFQDESVVDDSQLPKDRFSAERLKGVDSTLKIQPAELGDSAMYLCASSSRQEGDEAFFGQGTRLTVV.